This T cell receptor beta chain was identified in a study of human T cells and chemical hapten exposure. Germline CDR1 and CDR2: KGHSY and FQNENV. The V end was cut by 3 bases, the J end by 0 bases, with 9 bases between. The CDR3 contains 15 residues. Described time point: pre-sensitization, week 0. Treatment defined: therapeutic diphenylcyclopropenone sensitization with weekly scalp DPC. TCRdb passed the RACE reads through MiXCR, listing each CDR3 protein once. The sample gives more than 150,000 distinct CDR3 sequences, under 35% of which show up once; roughly 3% is in the top ten. The chain employs TRBV16 and TRBJ1-5, with D hard to call. This clonotype was sampled from a woman in her thirties with alopecia areata. Some clones in this sample may be carry-over from other donors' samples. Specimen: whole blood, collected in connection with sensitization to the hapten diphenylcyclopropenone (DPC). This CDR3 reads CASSHREDSNQPQHF. For the CDR3, the DNA is TGTGCCAGCAGCCATAGGGAGGATAGCAATCAGCCCCAGCATTTT.